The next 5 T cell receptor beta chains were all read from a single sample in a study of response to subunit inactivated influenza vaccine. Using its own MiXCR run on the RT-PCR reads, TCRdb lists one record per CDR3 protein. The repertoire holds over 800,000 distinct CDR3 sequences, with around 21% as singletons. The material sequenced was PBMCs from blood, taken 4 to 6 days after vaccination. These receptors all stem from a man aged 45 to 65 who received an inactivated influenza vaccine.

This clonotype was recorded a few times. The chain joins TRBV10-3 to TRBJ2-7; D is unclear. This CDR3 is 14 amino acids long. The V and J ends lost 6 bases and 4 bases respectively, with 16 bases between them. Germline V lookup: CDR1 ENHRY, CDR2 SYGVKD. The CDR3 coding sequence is TGTGCCATCAGACACCCCCTGGAGACTTACGAGCAGTACTTC. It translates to CAIRHPLETYEQYF.

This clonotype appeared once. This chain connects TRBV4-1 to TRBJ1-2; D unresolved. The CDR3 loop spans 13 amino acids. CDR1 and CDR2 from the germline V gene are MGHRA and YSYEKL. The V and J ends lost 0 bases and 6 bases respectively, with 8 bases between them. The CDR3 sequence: CASSQDSAHGYTF. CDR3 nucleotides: TGCGCCAGCAGCCAAGATAGCGCGCATGGCTACACCTTC.

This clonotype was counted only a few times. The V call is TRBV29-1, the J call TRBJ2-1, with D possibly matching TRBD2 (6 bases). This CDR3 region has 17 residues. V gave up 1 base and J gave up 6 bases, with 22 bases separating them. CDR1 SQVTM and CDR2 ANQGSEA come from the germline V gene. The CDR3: CSVEGWAGRPSPNEQFF. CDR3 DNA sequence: TGCAGCGTTGAAGGCTGGGCAGGGAGGCCTTCCCCCAATGAGCAGTTCTTC.

In DNA, the CDR3 is TGTGCCAGCAGCTTAGGTGGGTCCGCTTCCCAAGAGACCCAGTACTTC. Its translation: CASSLGGSASQETQYF. The rearrangement links TRBV7-2 to TRBJ2-5; D ambiguous. The CDR3 contains 16 residues. Germline assignment: CDR1 SGHTA and CDR2 FQGNSA. Trimming shortened V by 1 base and J by 1 base, and 13 bases separated the two germline ends.

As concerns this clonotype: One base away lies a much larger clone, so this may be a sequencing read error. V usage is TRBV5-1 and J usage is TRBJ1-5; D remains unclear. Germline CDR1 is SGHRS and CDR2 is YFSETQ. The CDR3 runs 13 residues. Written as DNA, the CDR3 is TGCACCAGCAGCGCGGACGGAGATCAGCCCCAGCATTTT. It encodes CTSSADGDQPQHF.